Listed below are T cell receptor beta chains from one sample, sequenced in a study of shared clonotypes between healthy human individuals. The repertoire was sequenced with immunoSEQ multiplex PCR; TCRdb's copy has only in-frame clones and lacks some. The sample lists fewer than 1.8 million clones; 98% were seen once. The material sequenced was naive CD4+ T cells sorted from blood. These receptors originate from a man in his thirties or forties in good health. Each CDR3 is given with its conserved first and last residue. Each record gives: V gene, CDR3 length, D gene, clone size, J gene, CDR3 protein, CDR3 DNA. D genes are given only for firm matches. Clone size is stated in some rows and not others, as once, few, many or a class when expanded.

TRBV10-2	12	.	.	TRBJ2-7	CASSSGTYEQYF	TGCGCCAGCAGCAGCGGAACCTACGAGCAGTACTTC
TRBV5-1	14	.	once	TRBJ1-1	CASSARTMNTEAFF	TGCGCCAGCAGCGCTAGAACGATGAACACTGAAGCTTTCTTT
TRBV15	12	TRBD1	.	TRBJ2-7	CATSNRQGEQYF	TGTGCCACCAGCAACCGACAGGGCGAGCAGTACTTC
TRBV6-5	12	.	.	TRBJ2-7	CASTAGTYEQYF	TGTGCCAGCACGGCGGGAACCTACGAGCAGTACTTC
TRBV7-9	15	TRBD1	.	TRBJ1-3	CASSFGQGAGNTIYF	TGTGCCAGCAGCTTCGGACAGGGCGCCGGAAACACCATATATTTT
TRBV15	11	.	.	TRBJ2-1	CATDGNNEQFF	TGTGCCACCGACGGAAACAATGAGCAGTTCTTC
TRBV19	14	.	.	TRBJ2-5	CASSMGLTQETQYF	TGTGCCAGTAGTATGGGGCTTACCCAAGAGACCCAGTACTTC
TRBV7-9	14	.	.	TRBJ1-1	CASSLGGANTEAFF	TGTGCCAGCAGCTTAGGGGGGGCGAACACTGAAGCTTTCTTT
TRBV15	13	.	.	TRBJ1-1	CATSRDRNTEAFF	TGTGCCACCAGCAGAGATCGGAACACTGAAGCTTTCTTT
TRBV11-3	15	TRBD1	.	TRBJ1-1	CASSPDRVENTEAFF	TGTGCCAGCAGCCCGGACAGGGTGGAGAACACTGAAGCTTTCTTT
TRBV11-2	14	.	.	TRBJ2-7	CASSSNGVYYEQYF	TGTGCCAGCAGCTCCAACGGGGTTTACTACGAGCAGTACTTC
TRBV4-1	16	.	once	TRBJ1-5	CASSQVAGLLNQPQHF	TGCGCCAGCAGCCAAGTAGCCGGGCTCCTCAATCAGCCCCAGCATTTT
TRBV7-2	12	TRBD1	once	TRBJ1-1	CASSLWTGKAFF	TGTGCCAGCAGCTTGTGGACAGGGAAAGCTTTCTTT
TRBV5-6	16	.	.	TRBJ2-7	CASSLGRGLRSYEQYF	TGTGCCAGCAGCTTGGGGCGGGGTTTGAGGTCCTACGAGCAGTACTTC
TRBV21-1	14	.	.	TRBJ1-1	CASNPPDSPTEAFF	TGTGCCTCTAACCCCCCGGACAGCCCCACTGAAGCTTTCTTT
TRBV10-3	14	.	.	TRBJ1-4	CAISSGTTNEKLFF	TGTGCCATCAGTTCAGGGACAACTAATGAAAAACTGTTTTTT
TRBV6-1	13	.	.	TRBJ1-2	CASSEQTVYGYTF	TGTGCCAGCAGTGAACAGACGGTCTATGGCTACACCTTC
TRBV5-1	14	TRBD1	.	TRBJ2-3	CASKNRGGTDTQYF	TGCGCCAGTAAAAACAGGGGAGGCACAGATACGCAGTATTTT
TRBV2	15	.	once	TRBJ2-7	CASSLTPSFSYEQYF	TGTGCCAGCAGCCTCACTCCGTCTTTCTCCTACGAGCAGTACTTC
TRBV11-2	16	TRBD2	once	TRBJ2-5	CASSSQGLAGSETQYF	TGTGCCAGCAGCTCCCAAGGACTAGCGGGATCTGAGACCCAGTACTTC